The 30 T cell receptor beta chains given below trace back to one sample, sequenced in a study of OX40 agonist ivuxolimab in advanced cancers. Library preparation was by the immunoSEQ multiplex PCR assay. The table was pulled from immuneACCESS by TCRdb, which kept in-frame rearrangements only. Such tables lose some clones; where checked, under half of the loss comes from unresolved V genes, and the rest has no known cause. Within this sample are fewer than 80,000 clones, with roughly 89% of them counted one time only. Approximately 5.2% of the sample lies in the top ten. The sample consisted of CD4+ or CD8+ T cells sorted from blood, taken in a trial of the OX40 agonist ivuxolimab. The source of these receptors is an adult with an advanced solid tumor such as melanoma, head and neck, liver or kidney cancer.

The CDR3 sequence is CASSLGSGYEQYF. The CDR3 DNA sequence: TGTGCCAGCAGTTTAGGATCCGGGTACGAGCAGTACTTC. The rearrangement uses TRBV28 and TRBJ2-7; D unclear. CDR3 length equals 13 residues. The V end was cut by 2 bases, the J end by 4 bases, with 9 bases between. Germline V gives CDR1 MDHEN, CDR2 SYDVKM.

The chain carries TRBV2 and TRBJ1-5; the D gene is possibly TRBD1 (5 bases). V lost 5 bases and J 2 bases, leaving 13 bases between the germline ends. The length of the CDR3 is 15 residues. Germline-derived CDR1 and CDR2 are SNHLY and FYNNEI. The CDR3: CASSWRGVGNQPQHF. CDR3 in DNA: TGTGCCAGCAGTTGGCGGGGGGTGGGCAATCAGCCCCAGCATTTT.

The genes are TRBV29-1 and TRBJ2-3; 10 bases align to TRBD2. Looked up from germline, CDR1 is SQVTM and CDR2 is ANQGSEA. The CDR3 is 15 amino acids. V dropped 5 bases and J dropped 4; count of bases not matched to a gene: 9. CDR3 protein: CSVLPASGRSDTQYF. In DNA form, the CDR3 reads TGCAGCGTTCTCCCGGCTAGCGGGAGATCAGATACGCAGTATTTT.

CDR3 protein: CASSGRQGANYGYTF. The CDR3 DNA reads as TGTGCCAGCAGTGGACGACAGGGAGCTAACTATGGCTACACCTTC. The chain joins TRBV2 to TRBJ1-2; 7 bases fit TRBD1. CDR3 length: 15 amino acids. Germline assignment: CDR1 SNHLY and CDR2 FYNNEI. Trimming removed 4 bases from V and 0 bases from J; junction bases left unmatched: 5. The full variable domain, in which reference TRBV2 and TRBJ1-2 provide the parts outside the CDR3, is EPEVTQTPSHQVTQMGQEVILRCVPISNHLYFYWYRQILGQKVEFLVSFYNNEISEKSEIFDDQFSVERPDGSNFTLKIRSTKLEDSAMYFCASSGRQGANYGYTFGSGTRLTVV.

The V gene is TRBV18, the J gene TRBJ2-5; 10 nucleotides line up with TRBD2. CDR1 is KGHSH and CDR2 is LQKENI in the germline V gene. With 1 base clipped from V and 6 bases from J, the junction kept 11 bases outside the gene matches. The CDR3 is made up of 17 amino acids. CDR3: CASSPLPSGSLGKTQYF. The CDR3 coding sequence is TGTGCCAGCTCACCACTCCCTAGCGGGAGTTTAGGGAAGACCCAGTACTTC.

The rearrangement joins TRBV20-1 to TRBJ2-5, with D maybe TRBD2 (6 bases). Germline assignment: CDR1 DFQATT and CDR2 SNEGSKA (reference sequence). V lost 6 bases and J lost 11, with 16 bases in between. The CDR3 covers 11 residues. CDR3 residues: CSAQDYFLQYF. In nucleotides, the CDR3 is TGCAGTGCCCAGGACTACTTCTTGCAGTACTTC.

The rearrangement links TRBV10-2 to TRBJ2-1; D is ambiguous. The length of the CDR3 is 13 residues. Germline CDR1 WSHSY, CDR2 SAAADI. Trimming shortened V by 4 bases and J by 6 bases, and 10 bases separated the two germline ends. In nucleotides, the CDR3 is TGCGCCAGCAGTGTTCTAACGGGCAATGAGCAGTTCTTC. Translated: CASSVLTGNEQFF.

This sequence joins TRBV6-5 and TRBJ2-7, with D possibly being TRBD2 (6 bases). This CDR3 region has 13 residues. Germline V lookup: CDR1 MNHEY, CDR2 SVGAGI. Trimming removed 6 bases at V and 3 bases at J, with 12 bases between. The CDR3 sequence is CASRRGPNYEQYF. DNA of the CDR3: TGTGCCAGCAGGCGGGGTCCCAACTACGAGCAGTACTTC.

This chain connects TRBV5-6 to TRBJ2-5; TRBD1 matches 7 bases. The CDR3 consists of 13 residues. Germline CDR1 SGHDT, CDR2 YYEEEE. Germline trimming cut 4 bases from V and 5 bases from J; bases unmatched to any gene: 5. CDR3 amino acids: CASSVTGIETQYF. The DNA for the CDR3 is TGTGCCAGCAGCGTGACAGGGATCGAGACCCAGTACTTC.

The chain joins TRBV11-2 to TRBJ2-1; 9 bases are a match to TRBD2. The CDR3 covers 15 residues. J gave up 7 bases and V 5 bases, and 9 bases lay outside the gene matches. Per germline, CDR1 SGHAT and CDR2 FQNNGV. CDR3 coding DNA: TGTGCCAGCAGCCTCGGAGCGGGAGGCGGTAATGAGCAGTTCTTC. Translating it yields CASSLGAGGGNEQFF.

This clone was counted a few times. The chain recombines TRBV10-3 with TRBJ1-1, with D possibly matching TRBD1 (6 bases). Trimming took off 7 bases at V and 0 bases at J, with 9 bases between the two ends. Germline-derived CDR1 and CDR2 are ENHRY and SYGVKD. The length of the CDR3 is 13 residues. The CDR3 DNA follows: TGTGCCATCACGGACAGTTTGAACACTGAAGCTTTCTTT. Residues: CAITDSLNTEAFF.

In its sample, this clone was seen a few times. The rearrangement uses TRBV7-9 and TRBJ1-1; perhaps TRBD1 as D (5 bases). V was shortened by 3 bases and J by 2 bases, with 10 bases between the two germline ends. This CDR3 is built from 14 residues. Looked up from germline, CDR1 is SEHNR and CDR2 is FQNEAQ (reference sequence). The CDR3 spells CASSFPGRNTEAFF. Written as DNA, the CDR3 is TGTGCCAGCAGCTTCCCGGGGCGTAACACTGAAGCTTTCTTT.

The genes are TRBV4-1 and TRBJ2-6; no clear D. The CDR3 runs to 16 residues. Germline CDR1 is MGHRA and CDR2 is YSYEKL. Trimming took 3 bases from V and 4 from J, leaving 13 bases between them. The CDR3 reads CASSHRTARGANVLTF. CDR3 nucleotide sequence: TGCGCCAGCAGCCACCGGACGGCGAGGGGGGCCAACGTCCTGACTTTC.

The V call is TRBV29-1, the J call TRBJ2-2; 9 positions match TRBD1. The CDR3 loop spans 12 amino acids. CDR1 and CDR2 (germline): SQVTM, ANQGSEA. V was clipped by 4 bases and J by 10 bases; unmatched bases: 4. CDR3 sequence reads: CSVVGQGKELFF. The CDR3 bases are TGCAGCGTTGTCGGACAGGGGAAGGAGCTGTTTTTT.

V is TRBV10-3 and J is TRBJ2-7; no definite D call. The V gene lost 8 bases and the J gene lost 5 bases, with 10 bases spanning the gap. Per germline, CDR1 ENHRY and CDR2 SYGVKD. The CDR3 has 11 residues. CDR3 DNA sequence: TGTGCCATCCGTTACGTAGACGAGCAGTACTTC. Translated: CAIRYVDEQYF.

This chain connects TRBV5-4 to TRBJ2-7; the D gene is possibly TRBD2 (6 bases). Between the trimmed V and J ends, which lost 4 bases and 7 bases, there was a span of 12 bases. The CDR3 has 12 residues. Germline CDR1 SGHNT, CDR2 YYREEE (reference sequence). In nucleotides, the CDR3 is TGTGCCAGCAGCCCGGGACTCGGAGAGCAGTACTTC. This sequence encodes CASSPGLGEQYF.

The chain employs TRBV23-1 and TRBJ2-7; no reliable D call. TRBV23-1 carries the ORF label, with uncertain function. The CDR3 loop spans 15 amino acids. V gave up 6 bases and J gave up 0 bases, with 15 bases separating them. CDR3: CASSADRRYSYEQYF. The CDR3 bases are TGCGCCAGCAGCGCAGACCGACGTTACTCCTACGAGCAGTACTTC.

The chain links TRBV11-2 to TRBJ2-7, with D unresolved. V lost 5 bases to trimming and J lost 4 bases, with 12 bases between them. CDR1 and CDR2 (germline): SGHAT, FQNNGV. The CDR3 spans 13 residues. The CDR3 here is CASSPSGYYEQYF. The CDR3 nucleotides read TGTGCCAGCAGCCCCTCAGGCTATTACGAGCAGTACTTC.

The chain uses TRBV11-2 and TRBJ2-5; D gene uncertain. Trimming pared 3 bases from V and 5 bases from J, leaving 13 bases between. Per the germline V gene, CDR1 is SGHAT and CDR2 is FQNNGV. This CDR3 has 14 residues. The CDR3 nucleotides are TGTGCCAGCAGCTTTTGGGGTTTACGGGAGACCCAGTACTTC. Amino acids: CASSFWGLRETQYF.

This clone was detected a few times. The chain couples TRBV5-1 to TRBJ1-1; 7 bases align to TRBD1. V trimming: 3 bases; J trimming: 4 bases; junction bases outside the gene matches: 6. CDR3 size: 14 residues. The germline CDR1 and CDR2 sequences are SGHRS and YFSETQ. This chain's CDR3 is CASSSTGMGTEAFF. CDR3 in DNA: TGCGCCAGCAGCTCGACAGGGATGGGCACTGAAGCTTTCTTT.

The chain links TRBV28 to TRBJ2-5, with 8 bases fitting TRBD1. J was trimmed by 4 bases and V by 2 bases; bases with no gene match: 6. This CDR3 contains 15 residues. Germline V gene data show CDR1 as MDHEN and CDR2 as SYDVKM. The CDR3 spells CASSLGTGQIETQYF. The CDR3, as DNA: TGTGCCAGCAGTTTAGGGACAGGCCAGATAGAGACCCAGTACTTC.

This chain joins TRBV5-1 and TRBJ2-1; D is uncertain. Between the trimmed V and J ends, which lost 4 bases and 8 bases, there was a span of 10 bases. The CDR3 extends over 12 amino acids. CDR1 and CDR2 from the germline V gene are SGHRS and YFSETQ. The CDR3 is CASSAALHEQFF. Here the CDR3 DNA reads TGCGCCAGCAGCGCGGCACTCCATGAGCAGTTCTTC. Supplemented by reference TRBV5-1 and TRBJ2-1, the full variable domain reads KAGVTQTPRYLIKTRGQQVTLSCSPISGHRSVSWYQQTPGQGLQFLFEYFSETQRNKGNFPGRFSGRQFSNSRSEMNVSTLELGDSALYLCASSAALHEQFFGPGTRLTVL.

The chain links TRBV19 to TRBJ2-5; 9 positions match TRBD1. Germline V gene lookup returns CDR1 LNHDA and CDR2 SQIVND (reference sequence). The V and J ends lost 3 bases and 2 bases, in that order; junction bases with no gene match: 4. The CDR3 totals 15 residues. This CDR3 is CASSIDRGLQETQYF. CDR3 nucleotide sequence: TGTGCCAGTAGTATTGACAGGGGGTTACAAGAGACCCAGTACTTC.

This clone was detected once. The rearrangement links TRBV28 to TRBJ2-3, with D maybe TRBD1 (5 bases). The CDR3 totals 18 residues. Between the trimmed V and J ends, which lost 3 bases and 0 bases, there was a span of 19 bases. In germline, CDR1 is MDHEN, CDR2 SYDVKM. The CDR3 spells CASSLGSGSYPSTDTQYF. In nucleotides, the CDR3 is TGTGCCAGCAGTTTGGGGTCAGGGTCATATCCAAGCACAGATACGCAGTATTTT.

The table lists this clone with a count of one. J is TRBJ2-1 and V is TRBV5-4, with D possibly called TRBD1 or TRBD2 (5 bases each). Germline CDR1 is SGHNT and CDR2 is YYREEE (reference sequence). V lost 0 bases and J lost 15, with 19 bases in between. There are 14 residues in the CDR3. DNA for the CDR3: TGTGCCAGCAGCTTGGGGGGCGGAGCGGCCCTGGGGTTCTTC. It encodes CASSLGGGAALGFF.

V and J are TRBV5-1 and TRBJ2-7; 10 nucleotides match TRBD2. In germline, CDR1 is SGHRS, CDR2 YFSETQ. J was trimmed by 2 bases and V by 5 bases; bases with no gene match: 10. This CDR3 has 16 amino acids. CDR3 DNA: TGCGCCAGCAGGCGGACCTCTAGCGGGAGTACCTACGAGCAGTACTTC. Translating it yields CASRRTSSGSTYEQYF.

The rearrangement uses TRBV6-1 and TRBJ2-5; D is uncertain. Trimming pared 3 bases from V and 0 bases from J, leaving 5 bases between. Germline V gene lookup returns CDR1 MNHNS and CDR2 SASEGT. The CDR3 runs 13 residues. The CDR3 here is CASSDLYQETQYF. The CDR3 coding sequence is TGTGCCAGCAGTGACTTGTACCAAGAGACCCAGTACTTC.

This rearrangement joins TRBV11-2 to TRBJ2-1, with 10 bases matching TRBD1. Trimming took 8 bases from V and 7 from J; bases not matched to a gene: 5. This CDR3 is 13 amino acids long. Germline CDR1 SGHAT, CDR2 FQNNGV. CDR3 sequence (DNA): TGTGCCAGCGCAGGACAGGGGGGAAATGAGCAGTTCTTC. It translates to CASAGQGGNEQFF. The variable domain in full, completed from reference TRBV11-2 and TRBJ2-1, reads EAGVAQSPRYKIIEKRQSVAFWCNPISGHATLYWYQQILGQGPKLLIQFQNNGVVDDSQLPKDRFSAERLKGVDSTLKIQPAKLEDSAVYLCASAGQGGNEQFFGPGTRLTVL.

This clone was found once. The chain employs TRBV4-2 and TRBJ2-7; D is perhaps TRBD1 (6 bases). Per the germline V gene, CDR1 is LGHNA and CDR2 is YNFKEQ. Trimming removed 4 bases from V and 2 bases from J, with 18 bases in between. This CDR3 is 16 amino acids long. The CDR3 loop reads CASSPTSQGTPYEQYF. Written as DNA, the CDR3 is TGTGCCAGCAGCCCGACATCACAGGGAACCCCCTACGAGCAGTACTTC.

This rearrangement joins TRBV4-2 to TRBJ2-7; 10 nucleotides line up with TRBD1. The CDR3 extends over 14 amino acids. With 3 bases clipped from V and 5 bases from J, the junction kept 4 bases outside the gene matches. Germline V CDR1 and CDR2: LGHNA, YNFKEQ. This CDR3 is CASSQTGGFDEQYF. DNA of the CDR3: TGTGCCAGCAGCCAGACAGGGGGCTTTGACGAGCAGTACTTC.